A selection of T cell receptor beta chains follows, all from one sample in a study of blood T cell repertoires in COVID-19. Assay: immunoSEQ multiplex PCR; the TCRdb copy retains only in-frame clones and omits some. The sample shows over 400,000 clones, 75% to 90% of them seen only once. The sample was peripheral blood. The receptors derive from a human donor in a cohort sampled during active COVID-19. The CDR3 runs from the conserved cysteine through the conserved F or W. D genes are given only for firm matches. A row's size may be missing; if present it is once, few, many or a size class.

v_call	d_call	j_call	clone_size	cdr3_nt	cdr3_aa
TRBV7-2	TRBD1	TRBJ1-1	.	TGTGCCAGCAGCTTATCCCGGGACAGGGGAGGCACTGAAGCTTTCTTT	CASSLSRDRGGTEAFF
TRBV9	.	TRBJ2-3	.	TGTGCCAGCAGCGTAGGCAATAGCGGCTCCACAGATACGCAGTATTTT	CASSVGNSGSTDTQYF
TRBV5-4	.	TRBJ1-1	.	TGTGCCAGCAGCTCCAGTGGACAGATGAACACTGAAGCTTTCTTT	CASSSSGQMNTEAFF
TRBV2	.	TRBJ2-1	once	TGTGCCAGCAGCGCAGGACTTTCCGAAAGGAATGAGCAGTTCTTC	CASSAGLSERNEQFF
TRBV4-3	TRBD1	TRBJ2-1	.	TGCGCCAGCAGCCAAGGGGTTTGGGGACAGGGGTTTCATGAGCAGTTCTTC	CASSQGVWGQGFHEQFF
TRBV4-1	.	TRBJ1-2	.	TGCGCCAGCAGCCAAGGAAGTACGGTCGGGGGCTACACCTTC	CASSQGSTVGGYTF
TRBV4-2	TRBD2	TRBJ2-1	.	TGTGCCAGCAGCTATAGGAGCGGGGGGGACAATGAGCAGTTCTTC	CASSYRSGGDNEQFF
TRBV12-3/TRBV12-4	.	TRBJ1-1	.	TGTGCCAGCAGTTTAGGGACAGCTACTGAAGCTTTCTTT	CASSLGTATEAFF
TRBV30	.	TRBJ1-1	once	TGTGCCTGGAGTGTTCGAACAGTGACTGAAGCTTTCTTT	CAWSVRTVTEAFF
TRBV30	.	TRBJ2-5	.	TGTGCCTGGAGTCGCCCAGGCCAAGAGACCCAGTACTTC	CAWSRPGQETQYF
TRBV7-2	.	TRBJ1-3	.	TGTGCCAGCAGATTTAGCGATCGGGGTAACTCTGGAAACACCATATATTTT	CASRFSDRGNSGNTIYF
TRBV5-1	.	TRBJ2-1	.	TGCGCCAGCAGCTTGGGGGCGGACAGTAGGTCCTACAATGAGCAGTTCTTC	CASSLGADSRSYNEQFF
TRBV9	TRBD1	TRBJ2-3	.	TGTGCCAGCAGCGTAGGGCCGACAGGGGGGAGAACAGATACGCAGTATTTT	CASSVGPTGGRTDTQYF
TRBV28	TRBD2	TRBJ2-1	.	TGTGCCAGCAGTTTTGCTAGCGGAATCAGCTCCTACAATGAGCAGTTCTTC	CASSFASGISSYNEQFF
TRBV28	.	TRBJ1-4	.	TGTGCCAGCAGTTTACTCCGAATTTCAGGGTTGTTTTTT	CASSLLRISGLFF
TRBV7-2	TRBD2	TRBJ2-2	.	TGTGCCAGCAGCTCCAGAGCCGGGGCGGGAGTCGGGGAGCTGTTTTTT	CASSSRAGAGVGELFF
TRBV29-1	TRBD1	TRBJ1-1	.	TGCAGCGTTGAAACAGGGGAGCAGGGAATGGCTTTCTTT	CSVETGEQGMAFF
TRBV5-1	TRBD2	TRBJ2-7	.	TGCGCCAGCAGCTCTCAGGGAGCGGGAGGGGATTACGAGCAGTACTTC	CASSSQGAGGDYEQYF
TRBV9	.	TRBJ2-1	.	TGTGCCAGCAGTTCGCCAGGCAGGGCAGCCGCGGGAATTCCGATTCGTGAGCAGTTCTTC	CASSSPGRAAAGIPIREQFF
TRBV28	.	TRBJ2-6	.	TGTGCCAGCAGTTTAGTGACAGGAGCAAAAAACTCTGGGGCCAACGTCCTGACTTTC	CASSLVTGAKNSGANVLTF
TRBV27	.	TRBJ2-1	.	TGTGCCAGCAGTTTCCGGGGACTTTACAATGAGCAGTTCTTC	CASSFRGLYNEQFF
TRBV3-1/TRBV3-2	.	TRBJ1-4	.	TGTGCCAGCAGCCAGGGCCAGACTAATGAAAAACTGTTTTTT	CASSQGQTNEKLFF
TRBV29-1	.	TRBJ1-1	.	TGCAGCGTAAAAACAGGTGGGAACACTGAAGCTTTCTTT	CSVKTGGNTEAFF
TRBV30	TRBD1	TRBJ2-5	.	TGTGCCTGGAGGCAAGGGGGCGAAGCGGAGACCCAGTACTTC	CAWRQGGEAETQYF
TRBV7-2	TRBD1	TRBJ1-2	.	TGTGCCAGCAGCTTGTCAGGGGGCGTCGGCTACACCTTC	CASSLSGGVGYTF
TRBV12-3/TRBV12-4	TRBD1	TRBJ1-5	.	TGTGCCAGCAGCGCAGGGGGATCTCAGCCCCAGCATTTT	CASSAGGSQPQHF
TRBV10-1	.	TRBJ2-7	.	TGCGCCAGCAGTGCGGCTATCGGTCGCGGAGCCTACGAGCAGTACTTC	CASSAAIGRGAYEQYF
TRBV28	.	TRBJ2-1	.	TGTGCCAGCAGCCCCGCGGCAGTCTCCTACAATGAGCAGTTCTTC	CASSPAAVSYNEQFF
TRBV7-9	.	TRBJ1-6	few	TGTGCCAGCAGCCTTGGGGGGAGGGATTCACCCCTCCACTTT	CASSLGGRDSPLHF